The 10 T cell receptor beta chains reported below all come from one sample, sequenced in a study of neurological immune-mediated disorders. Time point meaning: longitudinal time-point 1 (baseline). TCRdb reprocessed the 5' RACE reads via MiXCR and lists one record per CDR3 protein. This table holds 64,000 or so distinct CDR3 sequences, roughly 10% found once. Sequenced: PBMCs. The receptors were gathered from a man aged 30-40 years in good health.

This clonotype was detected only a few times. A much larger clone sits a single nucleotide away, making a read error possible. This chain links TRBV7-8 with TRBJ2-7, with a tentative D call TRBD1 (6 bases). Trimming pared 0 bases from V and 7 bases from J, leaving 16 bases between. The CDR3 length is 15 residues. Germline CDR1 reads SGHVS; CDR2 reads FQNEAQ. The CDR3 protein is CASSLAWKGVEEQYF. CDR3 bases: TGTGCCAGCAGCTTAGCGTGGAAGGGGGTCGAGGAGCAGTACTTC.

This clonotype was detected ten times or more. The chain employs TRBV6-6 and TRBJ2-5, with 8 bases that match TRBD2. The trim removed 7 bases at V and 2 bases at J, leaving 6 bases unmatched. The length of the CDR3 is 14 residues. The V gene's germline CDR1 is MNHNY and CDR2 SVGAGI (reference sequence). The CDR3 here is CASTHGGVQETQYF. CDR3 DNA: TGTGCCAGCACCCACGGGGGGGTTCAAGAGACCCAGTACTTC.

This clonotype was counted only a few times. This chain connects TRBV12-3 or TRBV12-4 to TRBJ2-1; D perhaps matches TRBD2 (5 bases). V dropped 1 base and J dropped 8 bases, with 15 bases sitting between them. CDR3 length: 15 amino acids. CDR3 sequence: CASSLEAVGMDEQFF. In DNA form, the CDR3 reads TGTGCCAGCAGTTTAGAGGCCGTCGGGATGGATGAGCAGTTCTTC.

This clonotype was seen repeatedly, ten times or more. This chain links TRBV29-1 with TRBJ2-1; D uncertain. The germline V gene encodes CDR1 SQVTM and CDR2 ANQGSEA. V lost 6 bases to trimming and J lost 0 bases, with 12 bases between them. This CDR3 has 14 amino acids. For the CDR3, the DNA is TGCAGCGTGATGGGCGCGAGCTCCTACAATGAGCAGTTCTTC. Translating gives CSVMGASSYNEQFF.

This clonotype was observed many times. The V gene is TRBV2, the J gene TRBJ2-7; D gene unclear. V dropped 3 bases and J dropped 1 base, with 7 bases sitting between them. CDR1 and CDR2 (germline): SNHLY, FYNNEI. The CDR3 is made up of 13 amino acids. The CDR3: CASSEAISYEQYF. CDR3 DNA: TGTGCCAGCAGTGAGGCTATTTCCTACGAGCAGTACTTC.

The rearrangement uses TRBV27 and TRBJ2-7; tentative D call: TRBD2 (5 bases). This CDR3 has 13 residues. Trimming left V 3 bases short and J 2 bases short, with 8 bases between. CDR1 is MNHEY and CDR2 is SMNVEV in the germline V gene (reference sequence). CDR3 amino acids: CASSFIATYEQYF. CDR3 DNA sequence: TGTGCCAGCAGTTTCATAGCGACCTACGAGCAGTACTTC.

This clonotype was counted at least ten times. The CDR3 nucleotides read TGTGCCAGCACCGCGGCGCGGGGGCGGATCTCCTACGAGCAGTACTTC. This gives the protein CASTAARGRISYEQYF. The V gene is TRBV28, the J gene TRBJ2-7; TRBD2 might be the D (7 bases). Germline loops: CDR1 MDHEN, CDR2 SYDVKM. V lost 7 bases and J lost 0, with 19 bases in between. CDR3 size: 16 residues. Full variable domain (outside the CDR3, taken from reference TRBV28 and TRBJ2-7): DVKVTQSSRYLVKRTGEKVFLECVQDMDHENMFWYRQDPGLGLRLIYFSYDVKMKEKGDIPEGYSVSREKKERFSLILESASTNQTSMYLCASTAARGRISYEQYFGPGTRLTVT.

V gene TRBV4-2 combines with J gene TRBJ1-1, with D tentatively TRBD1 (6 bases). The V gene lost 1 base and the J gene lost 7 bases, with 10 bases spanning the gap. Germline CDR1 and CDR2: LGHNA and YNFKEQ. This CDR3 contains 13 residues. The CDR3 loop is CASSQALQGEAFF. As DNA, the CDR3 is TGTGCCAGCAGCCAAGCCCTACAGGGTGAAGCTTTCTTT.

This clonotype was recorded at least ten times. This chain joins TRBV5-1 and TRBJ2-7, with no clear D. Germline V gives CDR1 SGHRS, CDR2 YFSETQ. There are 16 residues in the CDR3. The V and J ends lost 0 bases and 0 bases respectively, with 13 bases between them. In DNA form, the CDR3 reads TGCGCCAGCAGCTTGGGGCCCCATTGGAGCTCCTACGAGCAGTACTTC. As protein: CASSLGPHWSSYEQYF.

This clonotype was observed many times. The chain carries TRBV6-4 and TRBJ1-5; D gene uncertain. Germline V CDR1 and CDR2: MRHNA, SNTAGT. Trimming pared 4 bases from V and 6 bases from J, leaving 10 bases between. The CDR3 is made up of 13 amino acids. The CDR3 sequence: CASSVEEGQPQHF. The CDR3 region has the DNA TGTGCCAGCAGTGTAGAGGAGGGTCAGCCCCAGCATTTT.